The clone carrying this TCR beta chain was counted only a few times. What it binds is unknown. The sample is drawn from a study of response to subunit inactivated influenza vaccine. The CDR3 runs 15 residues. V shed 0 bases and J 8 bases; nucleotides not matched to a gene: 7. Germline CDR1 and CDR2: SGHRS and YFSETQ. Study findings and constraints: Every seasonal influenza vaccination brings in few new T cells, the authors suggested.

Using its own MiXCR run on the RT-PCR reads, TCRdb lists one record per CDR3 protein. The top ten hold 9.5% to 13% of the sample, which has around 790,000 distinct CDR3 sequences, 20% to 25% seen once. This receptor was identified in a man aged 50-60 years who received an inactivated influenza vaccine. The chain is built from TRBV5-1 and TRBJ2-3, with 9 bases fitting TRBD2. Sequences were derived from PBMCs from blood, sampled roughly 5 days after vaccination. This CDR3 is CASSLVSSGARTQYF. The CDR3 nucleotides read TGCGCCAGCAGCTTGGTGTCTAGCGGGGCTCGTACGCAGTATTTT.